One and the same sample provided the 27 T cell receptor beta chains below, sequenced in a study of blood T cell repertoires in COVID-19. Generated by immunoSEQ multiplex PCR, the TCRdb table keeps only in-frame clones and is missing some. The sample lists about 220,000 clones, approximately 86% occurring once. The sample consisted of peripheral blood. These TCRs come from a woman in her thirties who had recovered from COVID-19.

The chain combines TRBV6-1 with TRBJ2-3; weak D call: TRBD2 (5 bases). The V end was cut by 2 bases, the J end by 4 bases, with 13 bases between. Germline CDR1 and CDR2: MNHNS and SASEGT. CDR3 size: 15 residues. CDR3 DNA sequence: TGTGCCAGCAGTGAAATGCCAGCGGAGGCAGATACGCAGTATTTT. It specifies CASSEMPAEADTQYF.

This chain connects TRBV5-4 to TRBJ1-1, with 8 bases identical to TRBD1. This CDR3 comprises 15 residues. Germline V gene sequence: CDR1 SGHNT, CDR2 YYREEE (reference sequence). With 7 bases clipped from V and 7 bases from J, the junction kept 15 bases outside the gene matches. CDR3 sequence: CASQIDSGGDREAFF. Here the CDR3 DNA reads TGTGCCAGCCAAATCGATTCAGGGGGCGACCGTGAAGCTTTCTTT.

This sequence joins TRBV12-3 or TRBV12-4 and TRBJ1-5; D gene uncertain. Trimming shortened V by 6 bases and J by 0 bases, and 6 bases separated the two germline ends. CDR3 size: 13 residues. The CDR3 DNA is TGTGCCAGCAGCTGGAGTAGCAATCAGCCCCAGCATTTT. Amino acid sequence: CASSWSSNQPQHF.

The chain links TRBV30 to TRBJ2-7; no clear D gene. Trimming pared 8 bases from V and 0 bases from J, leaving 8 bases between. The CDR3 is 11 amino acids. Germline values: CDR1 GTSNPN, CDR2 SVGIG (reference sequence). The CDR3 region is CAARDSYEQYF. CDR3 sequence (DNA): TGTGCCGCCCGAGACTCCTACGAGCAGTACTTC.

Here the CDR3 reads CASTNSHAGGHGYTF. CDR3 sequence (DNA): TGTGCCAGCACCAACTCTCACGCCGGAGGTCATGGCTACACCTTC. V and J are TRBV5-5 and TRBJ1-2; the D is unclear. The V gene's germline CDR1 is SGHKS and CDR2 YYEKEE (reference sequence). V lost 6 bases and J lost 6, with 21 bases in between. CDR3 length equals 15 residues.

The chain has TRBV2 and TRBJ2-2, with D perhaps TRBD2 (6 bases). V was clipped by 8 bases and J by 5 bases, with 9 bases between them. CDR1 and CDR2 from the germline V gene are SNHLY and FYNNEI. This CDR3 comprises 12 residues. CDR3 residues: CASPGVTGELFF. CDR3 coding DNA: TGTGCCAGCCCGGGGGTAACCGGGGAGCTGTTTTTT.

The genes are TRBV6-5 and TRBJ1-1; 9 bases match TRBD1. CDR1 and CDR2 (germline): MNHEY, SVGAGI. V lost 2 bases to trimming and J lost 4 bases; unmatched junction nucleotides: 5. The CDR3 runs 15 residues. CDR3 nucleotide sequence: TGTGCCAGCAGTTACGGGACAGGGATGGTCACTGAAGCTTTCTTT. Its translation is CASSYGTGMVTEAFF.

The chain couples TRBV19 to TRBJ1-1; a possible D gene is TRBD1 (6 bases). The CDR3 is 14 amino acids. Trimming took 6 bases from V and 4 from J, leaving 15 bases between them. The germline V gene encodes CDR1 LNHDA and CDR2 SQIVND (reference sequence). Here the CDR3 DNA reads TGTGCCAGTAGCAATACCAGGGGTGTCACTGAAGCTTTCTTT. It translates to CASSNTRGVTEAFF.

V usage is TRBV4-1 and J usage is TRBJ2-7, with D perhaps TRBD1 (5 bases). Germline V lookup: CDR1 MGHRA, CDR2 YSYEKL. V shed 4 bases and J shed 1 base, with 11 bases lying between them. CDR3 length equals 14 residues. The CDR3 DNA reads TGCGCCAGCAGCCCCGCTTCAGGGTCCTACGAGCAGTACTTC. It yields the protein CASSPASGSYEQYF.

This clone was counted between two and nine times. The V and J genes are TRBV30 and TRBJ2-7; 11 bases line up with TRBD1. Germline CDR1 GTSNPN, CDR2 SVGIG (reference sequence). V trimming: 8 bases; J trimming: 5 bases; junction bases outside the gene matches: 2. CDR3 length: 11 amino acids. In DNA, the CDR3 is TGTGCCGGACAGGGGGCCCACGAGCAGTACTTC. As protein: CAGQGAHEQYF.

Regarding this clone: Distinct nucleotide sequences in the sample also encode this CDR3. V usage is TRBV10-1 and J usage is TRBJ2-7; 7 nucleotides match TRBD2. Per germline, CDR1 WNHNN and CDR2 SYGVQD (reference sequence). V was clipped by 6 bases and J by 1 base; unmatched bases: 6. This CDR3 comprises 14 residues. CDR3 protein: CASSRGRGSYEQYF. CDR3 DNA sequence: TGCGCCAGCAGCCGGGGGAGGGGTTCCTACGAGCAGTACTTC.

A few counts support this clone. The gene calls are TRBV7-2 and TRBJ1-3; possible D gene TRBD1, 6 bases. V lost 5 bases to trimming and J lost 4 bases, with 18 bases between them. Germline V gene sequence: CDR1 SGHTA, CDR2 FQGNSA. CDR3 length equals 16 residues. The CDR3 bases are TGTGCCAGCAGCCACCCTTCCGACAGGTGGGGAAACACCATATATTTT. Translation gives CASSHPSDRWGNTIYF.

The V gene is TRBV10-2, the J gene TRBJ2-7; TRBD1 matches at 7 bases. Germline lookup yields CDR1 WSHSY and CDR2 SAAADI. V trimming: 6 bases; J trimming: 1 base; junction bases outside the gene matches: 9. This CDR3 has 15 amino acids. DNA for the CDR3: TGCGCCAGCAGAATAAGCAGGGGGACATCCTACGAGCAGTACTTC. Translating gives CASRISRGTSYEQYF.

This chain uses TRBV3-1 (or the pseudogene TRBV3-2) with TRBJ2-7, with D tentatively TRBD1 (5 bases). Trimming left V 1 base short and J 1 base short, with 14 bases between. The length of the CDR3 is 16 residues. The germline V gene encodes CDR1 LGHDT and CDR2 YNNKEL (reference sequence). CDR3: CASSQVVGKGSYEQYF. The CDR3 DNA is TGTGCCAGCAGCCAAGTCGTAGGTAAGGGGTCCTACGAGCAGTACTTC.

This chain links TRBV24-1 with TRBJ2-7, with D perhaps matching TRBD2 (7 bases). The length of the CDR3 is 12 residues. Trimming took 9 bases from V and 3 from J, leaving 11 bases between them. Germline CDR1 is KGHDR and CDR2 is SFDVKD. CDR3 sequence (DNA): TGTGCCACCGGCGGGGGCGACTACGAGCAGTACTTC. This translates into CATGGGDYEQYF.

J is TRBJ2-3 and V is TRBV20-1; D is perhaps TRBD1 (6 bases). Germline CDR1 and CDR2: DFQATT and SNEGSKA (reference sequence). The germline V and J ends were trimmed by 7 bases and 6 bases, with 11 bases remaining between them. The CDR3 runs 11 residues. The CDR3 sequence is CSGQGLDTQYF. CDR3 nucleotide sequence: TGCAGTGGCCAGGGGTTGGATACGCAGTATTTT.

This chain uses TRBV15 with TRBJ2-5, with TRBD2 matching over 9 bases. Per germline, CDR1 LNHNV and CDR2 YYDKDF (reference sequence). Trimming cost V 0 bases and J 4 bases; bases outside gene matches: 0. The CDR3 totals 14 residues. The CDR3 spells CATSRETSGETQYF. The CDR3 region has the DNA TGTGCCACCAGCAGAGAGACTAGCGGAGAGACCCAGTACTTC.

The V call is TRBV19, the J call TRBJ2-1; 9 bases map to TRBD1. The length of the CDR3 is 18 residues. V trimming: 5 bases; J trimming: 0 bases; junction bases outside the gene matches: 11. CDR1 LNHDA and CDR2 SQIVND come from the germline V gene (reference sequence). This CDR3 is CASSLHPRTGASYNEQFF. The CDR3 bases are TGTGCCAGTAGTCTCCATCCTCGGACAGGGGCCTCCTACAATGAGCAGTTCTTC.

The CDR3 sequence: CASSLARGGYTF. In DNA form, the CDR3 reads TGCGCCAGCAGCTTGGCCAGGGGTGGCTACACCTTC. J is TRBJ1-2 and V is TRBV5-1; tentatively, D is TRBD1 (6 bases). This CDR3 spans 12 amino acids. V was shortened by 0 bases and J by 7 bases, with 7 bases between the two germline ends. The germline V gene encodes CDR1 SGHRS and CDR2 YFSETQ.

This rearrangement joins TRBV6-6 to TRBJ2-4; TRBD2 is a possible D gene (6 bases). The V and J ends lost 8 bases and 1 base respectively, with 12 bases between them. CDR3 length: 14 residues. Germline V CDR1 and CDR2: MNHNY, SVGAGI (reference sequence). The CDR3 here is CASYGSGAKNIQYF. The CDR3 DNA sequence: TGTGCCAGCTACGGGAGCGGGGCCAAAAACATTCAGTACTTC.

The chain links TRBV18 to TRBJ1-2, with D perhaps matching TRBD1 (6 bases). The CDR3 length is 16 residues. Germline loops: CDR1 KGHSH, CDR2 LQKENI. The V gene lost 0 bases and the J gene lost 1 base, with 12 bases spanning the gap. The DNA for the CDR3 is TGTGCCAGCTCACCACCCGAGACAGGATTTAACTATGGCTACACCTTC. It encodes CASSPPETGFNYGYTF. Full variable domain (outside the CDR3, taken from reference TRBV18 and TRBJ1-2): NAGVMQNPRHLVRRRGQEARLRCSPMKGHSHVYWYRQLPEEGLKFMVYLQKENIIDESGMPKERFSAEFPKEGPSILRIQQVVRGDSAAYFCASSPPETGFNYGYTFGSGTRLTVV.

The chain has TRBV5-4 and TRBJ2-2; 8 bases align to TRBD2. The length of the CDR3 is 18 residues. The germline gives CDR1 SGHNT, CDR2 YYREEE (reference sequence). V lost 0 bases and J lost 1; bases outside the gene matches: 8. CDR3 region: CASSLVFPGLGNTGELFF. CDR3 DNA: TGTGCCAGCAGCTTGGTTTTCCCGGGACTAGGGAACACCGGGGAGCTGTTTTTT.

The chain's CDR3 is CASSLPGTDTQYF. Written as DNA, the CDR3 is TGTGCCAGCAGCTTACCGGGCACAGATACGCAGTATTTT. The genes are TRBV11-2 and TRBJ2-3; D not resolved. Germline V gives CDR1 SGHAT, CDR2 FQNNGV. The CDR3 consists of 13 residues. Trimming took off 2 bases at V and 1 base at J, with 4 bases between the two ends.

The V and J genes are TRBV9 and TRBJ1-6; 9 bases are a match to TRBD1. Germline trimming cut 3 bases from V and 7 bases from J; bases unmatched to any gene: 11. CDR3 size: 17 residues. Germline V CDR1 and CDR2: SGDLS, YYNGEE. The CDR3 spells CASSEGDRALQNSPLHF. The CDR3 bases are TGTGCCAGCAGCGAGGGGGACAGGGCCCTTCAAAATTCACCCCTCCACTTT.

J is TRBJ2-1 and V is TRBV4-2, with TRBD2 identical over 13 bases. The CDR3 covers 18 residues. Germline V gene sequence: CDR1 LGHNA, CDR2 YNFKEQ. V dropped 4 bases and J dropped 2; count of bases not matched to a gene: 8. In nucleotides, the CDR3 is TGTGCCAGCAGCCCCGGACTAGCGGGGGACCGGGCCTACAATGAGCAGTTCTTC. Translated: CASSPGLAGDRAYNEQFF.

The chain recombines TRBV6-1 with TRBJ2-1, with D possibly matching TRBD2 (6 bases). The CDR3 runs to 16 residues. Germline V CDR1 and CDR2: MNHNS, SASEGT. Trimming pared 3 bases from V and 9 bases from J, leaving 21 bases between. The CDR3 loop is CASSDGAAPRGTEQFF. CDR3 in DNA: TGTGCCAGCAGTGATGGGGCGGCCCCCCGGGGGACTGAGCAGTTCTTC.

V and J are TRBV28 and TRBJ2-5; 10 bases map to TRBD2. The V and J ends lost 5 bases and 4 bases, in that order; junction bases with no gene match: 4. CDR1 is MDHEN, CDR2 SYDVKM, per germline. The CDR3 is 14 amino acids. CDR3 protein: CASSSGGASETQYF. The CDR3 nucleotides are TGTGCCAGCAGTAGCGGGGGGGCATCAGAGACCCAGTACTTC. Supplemented by reference TRBV28 and TRBJ2-5, the full variable domain reads DVKVTQSSRYLVKRTGEKVFLECVQDMDHENMFWYRQDPGLGLRLIYFSYDVKMKEKGDIPEGYSVSREKKERFSLILESASTNQTSMYLCASSSGGASETQYFGPGTRLLVL.